What follows are 10 T cell receptor beta chains derived from one specimen sequenced in a study of blood T cell repertoires in COVID-19. Clones were sequenced by immunoSEQ multiplex PCR, and TCRdb holds only the in-frame ones, with some missing. This sample has 35,000 to 45,000 clones, with approximately 80% found just once. The sequencing input was peripheral blood. Receptors originate from a man aged 65 to 79 with acute or convalescent COVID-19.

The chain combines TRBV21-1 with TRBJ2-2; the listed D gene, TRBD1, was not tested against the DNA. TRBV21-1 corresponds to a pseudogene. The CDR3 has 15 residues. CDR3 protein: CARTVQGAYPGELFF. The CDR3 DNA reads as TGTGCCAGGACTGTACAGGGGGCTTATCCCGGGGAGCTGTTTTTT.

J is TRBJ2-7 and V is TRBV19; D perhaps matches TRBD1 (5 bases). Between the trimmed V and J ends, which lost 6 bases and 3 bases, there was a span of 12 bases. CDR1 and CDR2 from the germline V gene are LNHDA and SQIVND (reference sequence). There are 13 residues in the CDR3. The CDR3 DNA is TGTGCCAGTAGCTTTTCGACAGACTACGAGCAGTACTTC. This gives the protein CASSFSTDYEQYF.

V usage is TRBV5-5 and J usage is TRBJ1-5, with D perhaps TRBD1 (6 bases). Germline V gene sequence: CDR1 SGHKS, CDR2 YYEKEE (reference sequence). The V gene lost 1 base and the J gene lost 3 bases, with 14 bases spanning the gap. This CDR3 region has 16 residues. Written as DNA, the CDR3 is TGTGCCAGCAGCTTGTCGGACAGTCCCAACAATCAGCCCCAGCATTTT. This codes for CASSLSDSPNNQPQHF.

The J gene is TRBJ1-4, the V gene TRBV5-1; D gene unclear. V dropped 7 bases and J dropped 4 bases, with 17 bases sitting between them. Germline V CDR1 and CDR2: SGHRS, YFSETQ. The CDR3 has 15 residues. The CDR3 is CASAARPNVNEKLFF. Here the CDR3 DNA reads TGCGCCAGCGCGGCGAGGCCTAATGTTAATGAAAAACTGTTTTTT.

The V call is TRBV19, the J call TRBJ1-1; tentative D call: TRBD1 (5 bases). Trimming left V 2 bases short and J 1 base short, with 11 bases between. Looked up from germline, CDR1 is LNHDA and CDR2 is SQIVND (reference sequence). This CDR3 has 15 residues. Here the CDR3 reads CASSITGNPNTEAFF. CDR3 sequence (DNA): TGTGCCAGTAGTATAACAGGTAATCCGAACACTGAAGCTTTCTTT.

In its sample, this clone was seen once. This chain links TRBV23-1 with TRBJ1-4, with D possibly being TRBD1 (5 bases). TRBV23-1 is given ORF status, its function remaining uncertain. The CDR3 is 17 amino acids. Trimming took 2 bases from V and 2 from J, leaving 15 bases between them. The CDR3 DNA reads TGCGCCAGCAGTCAAAACGTCAGGGTTCCGACTAATGAAAAACTGTTTTTT. Translating gives CASSQNVRVPTNEKLFF.

There are a few counts of this clone. At one end, the junction sequence differs from germline, possibly due to a read error. CDR3 in DNA: TGTGCCAGCAGCCAACGCCGGGGGAACGCTGAAGCTTTCTTT. Translating gives CASSQRRGNAEAFF. The V call is TRBV7-2, the J call TRBJ1-1, with D possibly being TRBD1 (5 bases). Per germline, CDR1 SGHTA and CDR2 FQGNSA. The CDR3 runs 14 residues. The entire variable domain, with the rest obtained from reference TRBV7-2 and TRBJ1-1, is as follows: GAGVSQSPSNKVTEKGKDVELRCDPISGHTALYWYRQSLGQGLEFLIYFQGNSAPDKSGLPSDRFSAERTGGSVSTLTIQRTQQEDSAVYLCASSQRRGNAEAFFGQGTRLTVV.

The chain couples TRBV9 to TRBJ2-1; the match to TRBD2 covers 11 bases. This CDR3 is 16 amino acids long. Trimming cost V 1 base and J 7 bases; bases outside gene matches: 7. Germline V CDR1 and CDR2: SGDLS, YYNGEE. Written as DNA, the CDR3 is TGTGCCAGCAGCGTATCTTTTAGCGGGGGGGAAAATGAGCAGTTCTTC. Amino acid sequence: CASSVSFSGGENEQFF.

This clone has a single count. The chain combines TRBV7-2 with TRBJ1-5, with D possibly matching TRBD1 (6 bases). The germline V and J ends were trimmed by 2 bases and 6 bases, with 11 bases remaining between them. This CDR3 is built from 14 residues. The germline CDR1 and CDR2 sequences are SGHTA and FQGNSA. CDR3 loop: CASSLQQGGQPQHF. CDR3 bases: TGTGCCAGCAGCTTACAACAGGGTGGTCAGCCCCAGCATTTT.

The rearrangement uses TRBV9 and TRBJ2-3; 15 bases are a match to TRBD2. Germline-derived CDR1 and CDR2 are SGDLS and YYNGEE. The CDR3 has 15 residues. Trimming removed 3 bases from V and 6 bases from J; junction bases left unmatched: 2. The CDR3 DNA is TGTGCCAGCAGCGGAGGGACTAGCGGGGGGGATACGCAGTATTTT. This codes for CASSGGTSGGDTQYF. Supplemented by reference TRBV9 and TRBJ2-3, the full variable domain reads DSGVTQTPKHLITATGQRVTLRCSPRSGDLSVYWYQQSLDQGLQFLIQYYNGEERAKGNILERFSAQQFPDLHSELNLSSLELGDSALYFCASSGGTSGGDTQYFGPGTRLTVL.